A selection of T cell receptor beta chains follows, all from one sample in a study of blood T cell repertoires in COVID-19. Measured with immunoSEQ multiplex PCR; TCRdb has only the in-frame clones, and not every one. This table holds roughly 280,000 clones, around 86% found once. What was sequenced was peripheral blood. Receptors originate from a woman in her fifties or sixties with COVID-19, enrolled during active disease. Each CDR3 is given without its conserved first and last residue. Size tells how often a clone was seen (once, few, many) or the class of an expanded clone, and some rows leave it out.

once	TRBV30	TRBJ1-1	AWSVNRRTEAF
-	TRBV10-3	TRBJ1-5	AISPERSQPQH
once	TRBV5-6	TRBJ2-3	ASRPQGWDTQY
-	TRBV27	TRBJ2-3	ASSHLAGSTDTQY
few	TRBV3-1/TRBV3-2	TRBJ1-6	ASSQEWGSPSPLH
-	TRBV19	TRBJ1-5	ASSNPPSGNQPQH
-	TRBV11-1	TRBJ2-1	ASSRGTGGEQF
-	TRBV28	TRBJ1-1	ASSSGGTEAF
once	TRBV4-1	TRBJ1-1	ASSQLIGDTEAF
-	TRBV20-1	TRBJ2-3	SASTSGSVDTQY
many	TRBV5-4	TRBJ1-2	ASSPMGRGANYGYT
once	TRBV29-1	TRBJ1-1	SVVRGTGGASDEAF
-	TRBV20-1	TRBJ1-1	SARLKHGAF
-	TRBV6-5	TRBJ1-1	ASRSTLTLTEAF
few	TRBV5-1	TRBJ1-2	ASSPSGQGAEGYT
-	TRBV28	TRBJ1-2	ASSPGSGVYGYT
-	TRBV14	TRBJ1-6	ASSHLDRVFSPLH
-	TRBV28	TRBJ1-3	ASSPPFPRSGNTIY